The clone carrying this T cell receptor (beta chain) was seen a few times. Its specificity is not known. Germline lookup yields CDR1 MNHEY and CDR2 SVGAGI. V was cut by 0 bases and J by 1 base, with 6 bases left in between. The CDR3 runs to 14 residues. An Oncomine TCR Beta short-read assay was used to sequence the DNA from cultured CD4+ T cells. TCRdb used MiXCR to reprocess the PCR reads, holding one entry per CDR3 protein. The sample shows around 20,000 distinct CDR3 sequences, about half of them seen only once. The sample is drawn from a study of vaccination and CD4 T cells after COVID-19. Broader study findings: Although the median of SARS-CoV-2-reactive clonotypes rose from about 20 to 38, the change was not significant.

Treatment defined: approximately 10-day PBMC culture with coronavirus spike peptide pools or control peptides (ViraFEST assay). PBMCs, plated at around 2 million per well, were grown in the presence of around 10 IU/ml IL-2 and 8.5 to 10 ug/ml peptide pools. Cells were cultured for approximately ten days, and then CD4+ T cells were isolated by negative selection. V is TRBV6-5 and J is TRBJ1-1; D unresolved. What was sequenced was CD4+ T cells from blood, cultured in vitro. The clonotype originates from a human donor who had recovered from COVID-19. The CDR3 DNA sequence: TGTGCCAGCAGTTACTCCGCAGGGAACACTGAAGCTTTCTTT. Translation: CASSYSAGNTEAFF.